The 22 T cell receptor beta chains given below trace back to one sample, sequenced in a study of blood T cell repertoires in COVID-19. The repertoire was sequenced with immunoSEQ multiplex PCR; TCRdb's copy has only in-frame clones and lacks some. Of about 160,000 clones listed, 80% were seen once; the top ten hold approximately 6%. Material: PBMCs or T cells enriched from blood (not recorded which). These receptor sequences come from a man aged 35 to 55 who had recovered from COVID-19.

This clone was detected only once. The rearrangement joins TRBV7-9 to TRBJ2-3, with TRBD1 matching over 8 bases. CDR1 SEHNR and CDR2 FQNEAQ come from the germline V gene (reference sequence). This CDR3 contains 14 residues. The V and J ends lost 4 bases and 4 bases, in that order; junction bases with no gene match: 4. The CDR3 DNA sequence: TGTGCCAGCAGCTCGGGACAGGCATCAGATACGCAGTATTTT. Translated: CASSSGQASDTQYF. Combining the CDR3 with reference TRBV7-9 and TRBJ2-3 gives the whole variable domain DTGVSQNPRHKITKRGQNVTFRCDPISEHNRLYWYRQTLGQGPEFLTYFQNEAQLEKSRLLSDRFSAERPKGSFSTLEIQRTEQGDSAMYLCASSSGQASDTQYFGPGTRLTVL.

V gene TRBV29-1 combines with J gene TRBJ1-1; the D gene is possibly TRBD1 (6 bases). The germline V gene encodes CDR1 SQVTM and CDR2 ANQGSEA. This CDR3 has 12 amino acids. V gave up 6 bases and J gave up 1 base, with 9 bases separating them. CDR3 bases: TGCAGCGTGCTACAGGGGAACACTGAAGCTTTCTTT. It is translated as CSVLQGNTEAFF.

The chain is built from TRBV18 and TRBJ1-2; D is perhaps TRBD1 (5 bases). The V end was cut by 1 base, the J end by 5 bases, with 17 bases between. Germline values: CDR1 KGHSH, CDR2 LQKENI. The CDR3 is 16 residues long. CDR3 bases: TGTGCCAGCTCACCACAACTATCTCGGGGGTGGTATGGCTACACCTTC. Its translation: CASSPQLSRGWYGYTF.

DNA for the CDR3: TGTGCCAGCAGCAGCCGTATTACAGGGGGGGAGAACACCGGGGAGCTGTTTTTT. It yields the protein CASSSRITGGENTGELFF. The J gene is TRBJ2-2, the V gene TRBV7-9; possibly TRBD1 for D (8 bases). The CDR3 loop spans 18 amino acids. Trimming stripped 5 bases from V and 1 base from J, with 20 bases between. Germline V lookup: CDR1 SEHNR, CDR2 FQNEAQ (reference sequence). The full variable domain, rest sourced from reference TRBV7-9 and TRBJ2-2, is DTGVSQNPRHKITKRGQNVTFRCDPISEHNRLYWYRQTLGQGPEFLTYFQNEAQLEKSRLLSDRFSAERPKGSFSTLEIQRTEQGDSAMYLCASSSRITGGENTGELFFGEGSRLTVL.

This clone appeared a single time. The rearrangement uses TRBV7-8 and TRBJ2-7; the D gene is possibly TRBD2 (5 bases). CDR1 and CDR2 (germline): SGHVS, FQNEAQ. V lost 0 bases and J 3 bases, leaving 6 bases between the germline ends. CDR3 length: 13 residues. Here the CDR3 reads CASSLARDYEQYV. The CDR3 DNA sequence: TGTGCCAGCAGCTTAGCGAGGGACTACGAGCAGTACGTC.

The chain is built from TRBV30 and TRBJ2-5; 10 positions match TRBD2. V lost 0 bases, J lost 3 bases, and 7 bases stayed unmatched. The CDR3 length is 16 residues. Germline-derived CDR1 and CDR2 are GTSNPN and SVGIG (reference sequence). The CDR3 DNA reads TGTGCCTGGAGTGTAATTAGCGGGGGGTACAAAGAGACCCAGTACTTC. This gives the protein CAWSVISGGYKETQYF.

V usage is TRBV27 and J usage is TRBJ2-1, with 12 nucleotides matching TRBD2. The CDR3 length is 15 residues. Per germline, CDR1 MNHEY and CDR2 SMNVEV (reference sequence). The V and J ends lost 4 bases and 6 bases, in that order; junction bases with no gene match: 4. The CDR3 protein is CASSSLAGGINEQFF. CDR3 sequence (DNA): TGTGCCAGCAGTTCACTAGCGGGGGGAATCAATGAGCAGTTCTTC.

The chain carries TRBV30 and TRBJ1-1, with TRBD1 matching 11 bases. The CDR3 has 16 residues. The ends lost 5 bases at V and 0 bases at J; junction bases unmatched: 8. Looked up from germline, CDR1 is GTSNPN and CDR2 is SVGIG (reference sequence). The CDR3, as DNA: TGTGCCTGGTTGGGACAGGGGGGTTCAATGAACACTGAAGCTTTCTTT. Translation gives CAWLGQGGSMNTEAFF.

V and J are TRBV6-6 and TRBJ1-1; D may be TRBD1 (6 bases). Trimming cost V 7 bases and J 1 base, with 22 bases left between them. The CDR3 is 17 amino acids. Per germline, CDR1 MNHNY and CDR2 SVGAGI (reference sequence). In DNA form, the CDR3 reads TGTGCCAGCATTCGCACAGGGTCGGCGTTTACGAACACTGAAGCTTTCTTT. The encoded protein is CASIRTGSAFTNTEAFF.

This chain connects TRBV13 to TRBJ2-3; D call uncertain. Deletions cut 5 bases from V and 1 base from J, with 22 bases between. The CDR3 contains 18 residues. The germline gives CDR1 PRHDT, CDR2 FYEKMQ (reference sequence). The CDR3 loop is CASSPELHRSLGTDTQYF. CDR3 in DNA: TGTGCCAGCAGCCCTGAGCTCCACAGATCCTTGGGCACAGATACGCAGTATTTT.

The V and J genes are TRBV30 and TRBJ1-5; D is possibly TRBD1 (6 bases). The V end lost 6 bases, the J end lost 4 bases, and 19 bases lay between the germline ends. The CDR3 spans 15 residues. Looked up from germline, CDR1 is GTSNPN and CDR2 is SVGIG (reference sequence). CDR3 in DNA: TGTGCCTGCGAGGGCGGGGGCGCGGCGAATCAGCCCCAGCATTTT. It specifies CACEGGGAANQPQHF.

In nucleotides, the CDR3 is TGTGCCAGCATGCCACTAGCAGAAAAAGAGACCCAGTACTTC. The encoded protein is CASMPLAEKETQYF. The rearrangement links TRBV6-5 to TRBJ2-5; the D gene is possibly TRBD2 (6 bases). Germline CDR1 and CDR2: MNHEY and SVGAGI. Trimming pared 7 bases from V and 3 bases from J, leaving 15 bases between. The CDR3 is 14 residues long.

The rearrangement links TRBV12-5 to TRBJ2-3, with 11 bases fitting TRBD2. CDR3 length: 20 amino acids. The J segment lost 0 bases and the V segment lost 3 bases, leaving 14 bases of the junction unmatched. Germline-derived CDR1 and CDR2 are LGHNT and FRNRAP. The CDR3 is CASGFTVRLTSGGSTDTQYF. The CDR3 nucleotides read TGTGCTAGTGGTTTCACAGTGCGCCTTACTAGCGGGGGCAGCACAGATACGCAGTATTTT.

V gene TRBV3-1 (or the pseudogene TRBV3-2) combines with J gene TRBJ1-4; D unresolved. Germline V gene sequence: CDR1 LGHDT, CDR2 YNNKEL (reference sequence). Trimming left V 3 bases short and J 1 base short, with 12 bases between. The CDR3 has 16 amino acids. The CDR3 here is CASSQVSGRTNEKLFF. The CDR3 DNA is TGTGCCAGCAGCCAGGTCTCCGGGAGAACTAATGAAAAACTGTTTTTT.

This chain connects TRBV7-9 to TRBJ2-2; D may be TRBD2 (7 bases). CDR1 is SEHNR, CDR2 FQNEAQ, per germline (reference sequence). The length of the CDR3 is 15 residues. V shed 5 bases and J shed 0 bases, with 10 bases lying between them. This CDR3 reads CASSPRGPNTGELFF. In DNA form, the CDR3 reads TGTGCCAGCAGCCCGCGGGGGCCGAACACCGGGGAGCTGTTTTTT.

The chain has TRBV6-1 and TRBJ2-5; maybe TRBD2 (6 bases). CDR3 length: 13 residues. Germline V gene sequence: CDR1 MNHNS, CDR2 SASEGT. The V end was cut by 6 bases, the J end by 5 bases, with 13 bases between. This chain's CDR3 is CASRGEVVETQYF. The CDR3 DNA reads TGTGCCAGCAGAGGGGAGGTCGTGGAGACCCAGTACTTC.

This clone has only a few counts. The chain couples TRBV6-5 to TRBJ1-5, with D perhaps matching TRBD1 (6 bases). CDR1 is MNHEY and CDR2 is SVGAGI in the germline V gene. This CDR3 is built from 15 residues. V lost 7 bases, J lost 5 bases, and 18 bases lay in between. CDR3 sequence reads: CASIQREGGHQPQHF. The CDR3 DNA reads TGTGCCAGCATTCAAAGGGAAGGGGGACATCAGCCCCAGCATTTT.

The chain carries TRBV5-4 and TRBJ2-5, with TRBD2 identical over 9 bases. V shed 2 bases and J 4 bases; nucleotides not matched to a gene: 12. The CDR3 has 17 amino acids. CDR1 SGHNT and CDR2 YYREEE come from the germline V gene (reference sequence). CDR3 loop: CASSFLGSGGPGETQYF. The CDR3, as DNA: TGTGCCAGCAGCTTCCTAGGTAGCGGGGGACCGGGAGAGACCCAGTACTTC.

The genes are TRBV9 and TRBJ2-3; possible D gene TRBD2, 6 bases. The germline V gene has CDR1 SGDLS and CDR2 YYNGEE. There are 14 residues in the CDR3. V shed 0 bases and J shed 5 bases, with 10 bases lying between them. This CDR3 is CASSVATRRDTQYF. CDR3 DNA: TGTGCCAGCAGCGTAGCGACTAGGAGAGATACGCAGTATTTT.

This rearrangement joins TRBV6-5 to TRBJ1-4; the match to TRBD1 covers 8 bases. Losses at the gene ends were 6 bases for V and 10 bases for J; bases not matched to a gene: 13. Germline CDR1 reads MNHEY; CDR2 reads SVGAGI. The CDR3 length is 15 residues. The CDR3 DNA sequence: TGTGCCAGCAGACCGAGGGACAGGACTTTGGGAAAACTGTTTTTT. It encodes CASRPRDRTLGKLFF.

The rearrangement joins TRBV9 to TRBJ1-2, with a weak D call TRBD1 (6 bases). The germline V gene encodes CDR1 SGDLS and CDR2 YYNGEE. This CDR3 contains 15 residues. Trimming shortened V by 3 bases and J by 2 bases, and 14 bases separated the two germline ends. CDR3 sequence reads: CASSGSQGKNYGYTF. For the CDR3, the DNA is TGTGCCAGCAGCGGTTCTCAGGGGAAAAACTATGGCTACACCTTC.

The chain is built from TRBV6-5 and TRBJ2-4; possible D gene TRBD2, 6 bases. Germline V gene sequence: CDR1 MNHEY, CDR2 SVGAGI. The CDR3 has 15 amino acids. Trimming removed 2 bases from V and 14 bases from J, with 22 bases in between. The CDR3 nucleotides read TGTGCCAGCAGTTACCGTAGAGGACTGCCGGGAGAGGAGTACTTC. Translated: CASSYRRGLPGEEYF.